This paragraph reports one TCR beta chain. The target antigen is unknown. This entry is derived from a study of B cell selection in AIRE deficiency. Data came from immunoSEQ multiplex PCR; TCRdb stores just in-frame clones and leaves some out. The table shows some 25,000 clones, with roughly 95% occurring only once. Conventional CD4 T cells were sorted as CD4+CD127+ cells. Study conclusions and caveats: Healthy Tconv contained about two fifths of shared healthy Treg sequences; only TCRbeta sequenced. Patient Tconv cells held 30% to 35% of Treg sequences shared by healthy donors.

CDR1 ENHRY and CDR2 SYGVKD come from the germline V gene. After removal of 4 bases from V and 5 bases from J, the junction contained 7 bases not matched to a gene. The CDR3 sequence is 15 residues long. The receptor comes from a human donor in good health. The gene calls are TRBV10-3 and TRBJ2-2, with TRBD1 matching 7 bases. The material sequenced was CD4+CD127+ conventional T cells sorted from PBMCs. The CDR3 sequence is CAISVDRDKTGELFF. The DNA of the CDR3 is TGTGCCATCAGTGTAGACAGGGACAAGACCGGGGAGCTGTTTTTT.